The rows below give T cell receptor beta chains drawn from one sample of a study of pediatric ulcerative colitis. Here immunoSEQ multiplex PCR was the method, and the copy in TCRdb shows in-frame clones only, minus some. This table holds about 60,000 clones, about nine tenths found once. Sequenced sample: blood. All receptors derive from a boy younger than 18 who was a control in a study of pediatric ulcerative colitis. Each CDR3 is given with its conserved first and last residue. The D gene is left open where the match is weak. Not every row has a clone size; where given, it reads once, few, many or a size class.

J gene	clone size	V gene	D gene	CDR3 protein	CDR3 DNA
TRBJ2-7	few	TRBV7-8	.	CASSPFQEGTPYEQYF	TGTGCCAGCAGCCCTTTCCAGGAGGGGACTCCCTACGAGCAGTACTTC
TRBJ1-6	.	TRBV5-1	.	CASSLGPSTYNSPLHF	TGCGCCAGCAGCTTGGGTCCGTCGACCTATAATTCACCCCTCCACTTT
TRBJ2-2	.	TRBV11-3	TRBD2	CASSLRGSGSAGELFF	TGTGCCAGCAGTTTGAGGGGGAGCGGGAGCGCCGGGGAGCTGTTTTTT
TRBJ2-7	.	TRBV28	TRBD1	CASSLMGQGVHEQYF	TGTGCCAGCAGTTTAATGGGACAGGGTGTCCACGAGCAGTACTTC
TRBJ2-7	.	TRBV20-1	TRBD1	CSGTGDGEQYF	TGCAGTGGGACAGGGGACGGAGAGCAGTACTTC
TRBJ1-6	.	TRBV7-3	.	CASSLSSNSYNSPLHF	TGTGCCAGCAGCTTATCCAGTAACAGCTATAATTCACCCCTCCACTTT
TRBJ2-1	.	TRBV5-1	TRBD2	CASSLDSGTYNEQFF	TGCGCCAGCAGCTTGGATAGCGGGACCTACAATGAGCAGTTCTTC
TRBJ2-5	.	TRBV9	.	CASSVRGEIQETQYF	TGTGCCAGCAGCGTACGAGGGGAGATCCAAGAGACCCAGTACTTC
TRBJ1-4	.	TRBV6-5	.	CASSAVGPPDEKLFF	TGTGCCAGCAGTGCGGTCGGGCCCCCCGATGAAAAACTGTTTTTT
TRBJ1-1	.	TRBV10-3	.	CAISAGSEYAFF	TGTGCCATCAGTGCCGGGTCAGAGTATGCTTTCTTT
TRBJ2-5	.	TRBV18	.	CASSPQETQYF	TGTGCCAGCTCACCCCAAGAGACCCAGTACTTC
TRBJ2-1	few	TRBV19	.	CASRSPGDNEQFF	TGTGCCAGTAGGAGCCCGGGCGACAATGAGCAGTTCTTC
TRBJ1-2	.	TRBV2	TRBD1	CASNGVGQGGDGYTF	TGTGCCAGCAATGGAGTTGGACAGGGGGGAGATGGCTACACCTTC
TRBJ2-1	.	TRBV7-9	TRBD2	CASERPGLATNEQFF	TGTGCCAGCGAACGACCGGGACTAGCGACCAATGAGCAGTTCTTC
TRBJ2-7	.	TRBV6-5	.	CASSKQERYEQYF	TGTGCCAGCAGTAAACAGGAGAGATACGAGCAGTACTTC
TRBJ1-2	.	TRBV29-1	.	CSVYDRALNYGYTF	TGCAGCGTGTACGATAGGGCCCTAAACTATGGCTACACCTTC
TRBJ2-2	.	TRBV10-1	.	CAHPEVLEGTGELFF	TGCGCCCACCCTGAGGTCTTAGAGGGCACCGGGGAGCTGTTTTTT
TRBJ2-2	.	TRBV19	TRBD2	CASSIGLAGGNTGELFF	TGTGCCAGTAGTATTGGGCTAGCGGGTGGAAACACCGGGGAGCTGTTTTTT
TRBJ1-1	.	TRBV7-8	TRBD1	CASSPGTGGNTEAFF	TGTGCCAGCAGCCCTGGGACAGGGGGTAACACTGAAGCTTTCTTT
TRBJ2-7	once	TRBV27	.	CASSSDGSYEQYF	TGTGCCAGCAGTTCGGACGGATCCTACGAGCAGTACTTC
TRBJ2-7	.	TRBV6-5	.	CASSSTQATYEQYF	TGTGCCAGCAGTTCCACACAGGCGACCTACGAGCAGTACTTC
TRBJ2-7	.	TRBV7-2	.	CASSLWGYEQYF	TGTGCCAGCAGCTTGTGGGGTTACGAGCAGTACTTC
TRBJ2-5	once	TRBV7-3	TRBD1	CASSLTGQGGQYF	TGTGCCAGCAGCTTAACCGGACAGGGGGGTCAGTACTTC
TRBJ1-3	.	TRBV16	.	CASSQSWGNTIYF	TGTGCCAGCAGCCAATCGTGGGGAAACACCATATATTTT
TRBJ2-7	.	TRBV21-1	.	CASSTRQGPYEQYF	TGTGCCAGCAGCACCAGACAGGGCCCCTACGAGCAGTACTTC
TRBJ2-7	.	TRBV7-9	TRBD1	CASSSLGTGLREQYF	TGTGCCAGCAGTTCACTCGGGACAGGTCTGCGGGAGCAGTACTTC
TRBJ2-3	.	TRBV19	TRBD2	CASRPSGTSGDTQYF	TGTGCCAGTAGGCCCAGCGGGACCTCAGGAGATACGCAGTATTTT
TRBJ2-1	.	TRBV6-5	.	CASSPPVGTNEQFF	TGTGCCAGCAGTCCCCCGGTAGGGACAAATGAGCAGTTCTTC
TRBJ1-5	.	TRBV28	.	CASRPLTLSNQPQHF	TGTGCCAGCAGGCCCTTGACACTTAGCAATCAGCCCCAGCATTTT
TRBJ1-5	.	TRBV18	TRBD1	CASSLGTGGSNQPQHF	TGTGCCAGCTCACTGGGGACAGGTGGGAGCAATCAGCCCCAGCATTTT
TRBJ1-6	.	TRBV6-1	.	CASSDRQAPSSYNSPLHF	TGTGCCAGCAGTGACCGACAGGCCCCGAGCTCCTATAATTCACCCCTCCACTTT
TRBJ1-1	few	TRBV19	.	CASSTAWGLNTEAFF	TGTGCCAGTAGTACTGCGTGGGGTTTGAACACTGAAGCTTTCTTT
TRBJ1-1	.	TRBV28	TRBD1	CASSYPDRANTEAFF	TGTGCCAGCAGTTACCCGGACAGGGCAAACACTGAAGCTTTCTTT